This TCR beta chain was documented in a study of memory CD4+ T cells and cytomegalovirus serostatus (dated by TCRdb to about 2019). Some background on the complete study: The roughly 35 healthy Belgian adults in the cohort included 9 who were CMV seropositive and around 25 who were CMV seronegative. To replicate a published TCR-based CMV serostatus classifier, the researchers sequenced the CD4+ memory TCRbeta repertoires of a Belgian cohort whose cytomegalovirus serostatus was known. What the authors observed across the whole study: Unlike the original study, which covered naive and memory CD4+ and CD8+ populations, the Belgian study sequenced only CD4+CD45RO+ memory cells. CMV serostatus prediction reached a median bootstrapped AUC of 0.95 with the original framework and 0.91 with a US-trained random forest. Results were interpreted as suggesting that the CMV-associated TCR signature is largely present in the CD4+ memory repertoire. Of 164 previously reported CMV-associated TCRbeta sequences, 60 to 85 appeared in the CD4+ memory repertoires, each in one to five individuals. A median bootstrapped AUC of 0.95 with a 95% CI of 0.76-1.00 was achieved on the Belgian cohort by the original-framework classifier.

A FACSAria II was used to sort memory CD4+ T cells, defined as single viable CD3+CD4+CD8-CD45RO+ cells. CMV serostatus was assessed using a Roche Elecsys assay, by which serum IgG against CMV pp150, pp28, p38 and p52 was detected. After the samples were thawed, total CD4+ T cells were enriched through positive selection using CD4 magnetic microbeads. The samples came from a separate study whose specific focus was interrogating the CD4+ T cell memory repertoire. Peripheral blood mononuclear cells were isolated and cryopreserved according to standard operating procedures, and serum was stored at -80 degrees C. Staining used CD3-PerCP (BW264/56), CD4-APC (RPA-T4), CD45RO-PE (UCHT1) and CD8-Pacific Orange (3B5) antibodies, with Sytox blue excluding non-viable cells. Genomic DNA was extracted from sorted cells with the Quick-DNA Microprep Kit. Amplification of TCRbeta DNA was done with the immunoSEQ hsTCRbeta kit, following the protocol from the manufacturer. TCRbeta libraries were sequenced on an Illumina MiSeq instrument. On the study's bioinformatics: Following removal of out-of-frame sequences, 2 million to 2.5 million distinct TCRbeta sequences were retained, with an average of roughly 62,000 per individual. Each individual was scored using the number of 164 previously reported CMV-associated TCRbeta sequences that the individual carried and the total number of productive distinct TCRbeta sequences. A beta-binomial model was reimplemented in Python, and random forests from scikit-learn, run with default parameters, were trained on data from the US cohort. Classifier performance on the Belgian cohort was summarized as median AUC with percentile confidence intervals calculated over 10,000 bootstrap iterations. The table was pulled from immuneACCESS by TCRdb, which kept in-frame rearrangements only. Such tables lose some clones; where checked, under half of the loss comes from unresolved V genes, and the rest has no known cause. For V, J and clone size, that table is used; D and trimming come from the DNA. The sample contains nearly 50,000 clones, about three quarters of them found a single time. The top ten hold around 0.77% of the sample.

From its cysteine to its phenylalanine, the CDR3 spans 12 amino acids. The sequence is cut down to CDR3 DNA, 36 bases in frame from base 1. V is shortened by 0 bases, J by 4 bases, and the region joining them spans 4 bases. CDR1 and CDR2 are drawn from the germline V gene: SNHLY, FYNNEI. This clone was seen more than once but under ten times. It has no known antigen specificity. No clone much larger than this one lies a single base away; base qualities are absent. The sequence is built from TRBV2 and TRBJ2-7, with the D segment identity uncertain. This receptor was identified in an adult in good health and CMV-seronegative. Sequences were obtained from memory CD4+ T cells from blood. The DNA reads as follows: TGTGCCAGCAGTGAAGCTCGGTACGAGCAGTACTTC. Its protein reads: CASSEARYEQYF.